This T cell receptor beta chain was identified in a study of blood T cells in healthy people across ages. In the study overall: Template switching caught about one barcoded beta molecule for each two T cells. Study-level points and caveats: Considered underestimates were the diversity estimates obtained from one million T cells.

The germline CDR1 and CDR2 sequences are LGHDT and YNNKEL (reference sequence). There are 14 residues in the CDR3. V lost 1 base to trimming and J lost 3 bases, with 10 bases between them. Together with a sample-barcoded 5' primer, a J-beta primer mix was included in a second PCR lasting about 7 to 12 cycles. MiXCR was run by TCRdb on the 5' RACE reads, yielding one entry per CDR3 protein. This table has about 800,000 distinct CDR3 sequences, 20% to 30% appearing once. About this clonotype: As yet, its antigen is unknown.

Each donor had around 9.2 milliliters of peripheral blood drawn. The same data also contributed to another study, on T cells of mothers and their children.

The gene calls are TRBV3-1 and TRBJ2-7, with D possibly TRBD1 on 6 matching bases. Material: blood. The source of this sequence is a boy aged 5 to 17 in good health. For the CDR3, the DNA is TGTGCCAGCAGCCAAGGGACAGAAATCTACGAGCAGTACTTC. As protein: CASSQGTEIYEQYF.